What follows are 30 T cell receptor beta chains derived from one specimen sequenced in a study of T cells in Graves' hyperthyroidism and ophthalmopathy. Amplification targeted TCR beta CDR3 regions from RNA transcripts. TCR CDR3 regions were first amplified by RT-PCR with HTBI primers. MiXCR was run by TCRdb on the multiplex PCR reads, yielding one entry per CDR3 protein. The sample consists of hundreds of thousands of distinct CDR3 sequences, roughly 15% of them appearing once. Source material: blood. The receptor set was obtained from a woman aged 40-49 years with Graves' ophthalmopathy.

The CDR3 region is CASSNYPEGPNTEAFF. CDR3 nucleotide sequence: TGTGCCAGCTCCAACTATCCCGAGGGGCCGAACACTGAAGCTTTCTTT. The V and J genes are TRBV18 and TRBJ1-1, with a weak D call TRBD1 (5 bases). V lost 6 bases and J lost 1, with 18 bases in between. CDR1 and CDR2 from the germline V gene are KGHSH and LQKENI. CDR3 size: 16 residues.

This clonotype was detected ten times or more. This rearrangement joins TRBV12-3 or TRBV12-4 to TRBJ2-7, with D perhaps TRBD2 (5 bases). Trimming removed 7 bases at V and 2 bases at J, with 15 bases between. This CDR3 has 14 amino acids. The CDR3 reads CASKAGVQPYEQYF. The DNA of the CDR3 is TGTGCCAGCAAGGCCGGGGTTCAGCCCTACGAGCAGTACTTC.

This clonotype was detected ten times or more. The V and J genes are TRBV28 and TRBJ1-1, with 9 bases lining up with TRBD1. The ends lost 7 bases at V and 5 bases at J; junction bases unmatched: 11. Per the germline V gene, CDR1 is MDHEN and CDR2 is SYDVKM. This CDR3 spans 15 amino acids. CDR3 protein: CASIPLGQGGTEAFF. CDR3 in DNA: TGTGCCAGCATTCCCTTGGGACAGGGAGGGACTGAAGCTTTCTTT.

This clonotype was counted a few times. The chain links TRBV5-4 to TRBJ2-2; 9 bases are shared with TRBD2. The CDR3 sequence is 16 residues long. Per germline, CDR1 SGHNT and CDR2 YYREEE (reference sequence). With V trimmed by 0 bases and J by 8 bases, 8 bases remained unmatched. For the CDR3, the DNA is TGTGCCAGCAGCTTGGCTAGCGGGGCCTGGGAGGGGGAGCTGTTTTTT. Its protein product is CASSLASGAWEGELFF.

V usage is TRBV20-1 and J usage is TRBJ2-7, with D tentatively TRBD1 or TRBD2 (5 bases each). V was trimmed by 3 bases and J by 5 bases, leaving 17 bases between them. The CDR3 consists of 14 residues. The V gene's germline CDR1 is DFQATT and CDR2 SNEGSKA (reference sequence). CDR3 sequence reads: CSASPPRVGDEQYF. CDR3 nucleotide sequence: TGCAGTGCTAGTCCCCCCAGGGTGGGAGACGAGCAGTACTTC.

This clonotype was observed at least ten times. The chain couples TRBV20-1 to TRBJ1-5, with 9 positions matching TRBD1. The junction had 9 bases not matched to a gene; V was cut back by 7 bases and J by 5 bases. Germline V CDR1 and CDR2: DFQATT, SNEGSKA (reference sequence). This CDR3 spans 14 amino acids. The CDR3 loop reads CSVRGDRADQPQHF. CDR3 nucleotide sequence: TGCAGTGTAAGGGGGGACAGGGCCGATCAGCCCCAGCATTTT.

The V call is TRBV6-5, the J call TRBJ1-1, with TRBD1 identical over 9 bases. Looked up from germline, CDR1 is MNHEY and CDR2 is SVGAGI. CDR3 length equals 16 residues. V shed 2 bases, J shed 0 bases, and the junction held 4 bases outside the gene matches. The DNA for the CDR3 is TGTGCCAGCAGTTACGGGGACAGGGAGCTGAACACTGAAGCTTTCTTT. Amino acids: CASSYGDRELNTEAFF.

This clonotype was recorded at least ten times. CDR3 nucleotide sequence: TGTGCCAGCAGCCCTTGGGACCACCAAGAGACCCAGTACTTC. Amino acid sequence: CASSPWDHQETQYF. This chain joins TRBV7-8 and TRBJ2-5; possibly TRBD1 or TRBD2 for D (5 bases each). CDR1 and CDR2 from the germline V gene are SGHVS and FQNEAQ. The V end was cut by 5 bases, the J end by 0 bases, with 10 bases between. The length of the CDR3 is 14 residues.

At least ten counts were recorded for this clonotype. The chain carries TRBV30 and TRBJ1-5; TRBD1 might be the D (5 bases). The CDR3 length is 13 residues. Germline V gives CDR1 GTSNPN, CDR2 SVGIG (reference sequence). V was clipped by 1 base and J by 8 bases, with 12 bases between them. The CDR3, as DNA: TGTGCCTGGAGTGGGGACGGGAGGGAGCCCCAGCATTTT. Amino acid sequence: CAWSGDGREPQHF.

This clonotype was picked up many times. The chain carries TRBV20-1 and TRBJ1-1; D is uncertain. CDR1 is DFQATT and CDR2 is SNEGSKA in the germline V gene (reference sequence). Between the trimmed V and J ends, which lost 5 bases and 4 bases, there was a span of 14 bases. The CDR3 spans 13 residues. The CDR3 region is CSAGLVLGTEAFF. In DNA form, the CDR3 reads TGCAGTGCTGGCTTAGTGCTCGGCACTGAAGCTTTCTTT.

This clonotype was observed many times. The chain is built from TRBV19 and TRBJ1-2, with D possibly TRBD1 on 5 matching bases. This CDR3 contains 14 residues. V lost 7 bases to trimming and J lost 5 bases, with 17 bases between them. The germline V gene has CDR1 LNHDA and CDR2 SQIVND (reference sequence). The CDR3 DNA follows: TGTGCCAGTACCTCTAACCAGGGTTTGTATGGCTACACCTTC. This gives the protein CASTSNQGLYGYTF.

This clonotype was observed at least ten times. The chain links TRBV15 to TRBJ2-5; 8 bases are a match to TRBD1. This CDR3 contains 14 residues. CDR1 LNHNV and CDR2 YYDKDF come from the germline V gene (reference sequence). After removal of 3 bases from V and 5 bases from J, the junction contained 5 bases not matched to a gene. CDR3 sequence (DNA): TGTGCCACCAGCAGGACAGGGGCCGGGGAGACCCAGTACTTC. Translating it yields CATSRTGAGETQYF.

The table lists this clonotype with a few counts. The rearrangement uses TRBV5-1 and TRBJ2-1, with 10 bases lining up with TRBD2. This CDR3 spans 19 amino acids. Germline CDR1 is SGHRS and CDR2 is YFSETQ. J gave up 1 base and V 0 bases, and 10 bases lay outside the gene matches. This CDR3 reads CASSLEASGSLGSYNEQFF. Written as DNA, the CDR3 is TGCGCCAGCAGCTTGGAGGCTAGCGGGAGTCTCGGGTCCTACAATGAGCAGTTCTTC.

This clonotype was counted at least ten times. The chain combines TRBV12-3 or TRBV12-4 with TRBJ2-5; D might be TRBD1 or TRBD2, each matching 5 bases. The CDR3 consists of 14 residues. Trimming shortened V by 6 bases and J by 8 bases, and 19 bases separated the two germline ends. In DNA, the CDR3 is TGTGCCAGCAGGGGACCCCCAAGGATTGGCACCCAGTACTTC. Translated, it gives CASRGPPRIGTQYF.

This clonotype was recorded many times. V is TRBV12-3 or TRBV12-4 and J is TRBJ1-5; a weak D match, TRBD1 (5 bases). V was cut by 5 bases and J by 5 bases, with 10 bases left in between. The CDR3 contains 13 residues. DNA for the CDR3: TGTGCCAGCAGTCTGGGGCAATATCAGCCCCAGCATTTT. Encoded protein: CASSLGQYQPQHF.

This clonotype was detected ten times or more. The genes are TRBV15 and TRBJ2-2; 10 bases match TRBD2. The CDR3 length is 17 residues. J was trimmed by 5 bases and V by 0 bases; bases with no gene match: 6. The germline V gene has CDR1 LNHNV and CDR2 YYDKDF (reference sequence). CDR3 protein: CATSRDRVAGGTGELFF. CDR3 nucleotides: TGTGCCACCAGCAGAGATCGAGTAGCGGGAGGTACCGGGGAGCTGTTTTTT.

J is TRBJ2-7 and V is TRBV3-1; TRBD2 matches at 7 bases. Trimming at V came to 2 bases and at J to 2 bases, leaving 3 bases not matched to a gene. Germline CDR1 reads LGHDT; CDR2 reads YNNKEL (reference sequence). The CDR3 totals 14 residues. The CDR3 nucleotides read TGTGCCAGCAGCCAACCCGCGGGAGCCTACGAGCAGTACTTC. It specifies CASSQPAGAYEQYF.

In this sample, this clonotype turned up many times. This chain links TRBV19 with TRBJ1-2; no definite D call. This CDR3 is built from 16 residues. V dropped 3 bases and J dropped 5 bases, with 19 bases sitting between them. Germline values: CDR1 LNHDA, CDR2 SQIVND (reference sequence). CDR3 residues: CASSISRVLGLYGYTF. The CDR3 DNA sequence: TGTGCCAGTAGTATTTCGAGGGTACTTGGATTGTATGGCTACACCTTC.

This clonotype showed up many times. The V and J genes are TRBV10-3 and TRBJ2-7; 7 bases fit TRBD1. With V trimmed by 5 bases and J by 3 bases, 7 bases remained unmatched. The CDR3 loop spans 14 amino acids. Looked up from germline, CDR1 is ENHRY and CDR2 is SYGVKD. This chain's CDR3 is CAISLQGGGYEQYF. CDR3 nucleotides: TGTGCCATCAGTCTACAAGGGGGCGGCTACGAGCAGTACTTC.

This clonotype was found many times. The J gene is TRBJ2-5, the V gene TRBV30; possibly TRBD2 for D (6 bases). V was pared by 2 bases and J by 9 bases, with 16 bases between. Germline lookup yields CDR1 GTSNPN and CDR2 SVGIG (reference sequence). CDR3 length equals 13 residues. The CDR3 spells CAWSLSLGGAQYF. CDR3 bases: TGTGCCTGGAGTTTGAGCCTGGGCGGGGCCCAGTACTTC.

The V call is TRBV5-6, the J call TRBJ1-5, with TRBD1 matching 9 bases. The CDR3 spans 16 residues. The J segment lost 4 bases and the V segment lost 4 bases, leaving 9 bases of the junction unmatched. Germline values: CDR1 SGHDT, CDR2 YYEEEE. Here the CDR3 reads CASSASGTGLNQPQHF. CDR3 DNA sequence: TGTGCCAGCAGCGCGTCCGGGACAGGGCTTAATCAGCCCCAGCATTTT.

This clonotype was detected ten times or more. The chain carries TRBV5-1 and TRBJ2-7; 10 bases match TRBD2. CDR3 length equals 16 residues. The ends lost 0 bases at V and 0 bases at J; junction bases unmatched: 3. Germline loops: CDR1 SGHRS, CDR2 YFSETQ. The CDR3 nucleotides read TGCGCCAGCAGCTTGGTTCCTAGCGGGAGCTCCTACGAGCAGTACTTC. Protein sequence: CASSLVPSGSSYEQYF.

This clonotype was seen repeatedly, ten times or more. This chain links TRBV28 with TRBJ1-1; a weak D match, TRBD1 (6 bases). Germline loops: CDR1 MDHEN, CDR2 SYDVKM. The germline V and J ends were trimmed by 1 base and 6 bases, with 15 bases remaining between them. The CDR3 runs 15 residues. The CDR3 nucleotides read TGTGCCAGCAGTTTATTGGGGGCTAGTGGTTCTGAAGCTTTCTTT. It is translated as CASSLLGASGSEAFF.

The chain combines TRBV4-2 with TRBJ1-1, with unresolved D. Germline V lookup: CDR1 LGHNA, CDR2 YNFKEQ. This CDR3 has 15 amino acids. Trimming left V 0 bases short and J 0 bases short, with 8 bases between. Here the CDR3 reads CASSQDGGMNTEAFF. Written as DNA, the CDR3 is TGTGCCAGCAGCCAAGATGGCGGAATGAACACTGAAGCTTTCTTT.

The rearrangement uses TRBV18 and TRBJ2-7; 8 positions agree with TRBD1. This CDR3 region has 15 residues. Germline-derived CDR1 and CDR2 are KGHSH and LQKENI. With 3 bases clipped from V and 3 bases from J, the junction kept 7 bases outside the gene matches. The CDR3 spells CASSPGTGILYEQYF. The CDR3 region has the DNA TGTGCCAGCTCACCTGGGACAGGAATTCTCTACGAGCAGTACTTC.

This clonotype came up a few times. V is TRBV28 and J is TRBJ1-3; D unclear. The CDR3 is 14 residues long. The germline V and J ends were trimmed by 8 bases and 0 bases, with 11 bases remaining between them. CDR1 is MDHEN, CDR2 SYDVKM, per germline. In DNA, the CDR3 is TGTGCCAGCGCTACCGGAGGCTCTGGAAACACCATATATTTT. Translating it yields CASATGGSGNTIYF.

Ten or more counts support this clonotype. This chain uses TRBV11-1 with TRBJ1-1, with TRBD1 matching 12 bases. Germline trimming cut 3 bases from V and 6 bases from J; bases unmatched to any gene: 8. This CDR3 has 16 residues. Germline values: CDR1 SGHAT, CDR2 FQDESV (reference sequence). DNA of the CDR3: TGTGCCAGCAGCTTGGGGACAGGGGGCTTGGTGTCTGAAGCTTTCTTT. It translates to CASSLGTGGLVSEAFF.

This clonotype was seen repeatedly, ten times or more. The J gene is TRBJ2-2, the V gene TRBV28; no firm D call. The CDR3 covers 14 residues. Germline V gives CDR1 MDHEN, CDR2 SYDVKM. V was pared by 2 bases and J by 3 bases, with 7 bases between. In DNA form, the CDR3 reads TGTGCCAGCAGTTTACGACCATACACCGGGGAGCTGTTTTTT. This sequence encodes CASSLRPYTGELFF.

This clonotype was detected ten times or more. The chain carries TRBV28 and TRBJ2-7; 7 positions match TRBD2. This CDR3 contains 14 residues. From germline, CDR1 is MDHEN and CDR2 SYDVKM. V lost 5 bases to trimming and J lost 2 bases; unmatched junction nucleotides: 6. The chain's CDR3 is CASSESGGPYEQYF. CDR3 in DNA: TGTGCCAGCAGTGAGTCGGGGGGTCCCTACGAGCAGTACTTC.

The gene calls are TRBV12-3 or TRBV12-4 and TRBJ1-4; D is ambiguous. V lost 3 bases and J lost 4, with 9 bases in between. This CDR3 has 14 amino acids. In DNA form, the CDR3 reads TGTGCCAGCAGTTTGGTGGGGTATAATGAAAAACTGTTTTTT. It specifies CASSLVGYNEKLFF.